Below, 14 T cell receptor beta chains from the same sample are listed, as sequenced in a study of blood T cell repertoires in COVID-19. Produced via immunoSEQ multiplex PCR; TCRdb's table is partial and in-frame only. The top ten hold around 1% of the sample, which has 160,000 or so clones, approximately 85% seen once. What was sequenced was peripheral blood. The source of these receptors is a man aged 40-50 years with acute or convalescent COVID-19.

The V call is TRBV6-5, the J call TRBJ1-4; 9 positions match TRBD1. CDR3 length: 15 amino acids. Germline assignment: CDR1 MNHEY and CDR2 SVGAGI. J gave up 4 bases and V 5 bases, and 5 bases lay outside the gene matches. CDR3 in DNA: TGTGCCAGCAGTCTAGGACAGGGGTATAATGAAAAACTGTTTTTT. It translates to CASSLGQGYNEKLFF.

Only one count was recorded for this clone. This chain links TRBV7-2 with TRBJ1-3, with a possible D match to TRBD1 (5 bases). The germline CDR1 and CDR2 sequences are SGHTA and FQGNSA. This CDR3 region has 14 residues. Between the trimmed V and J ends, which lost 3 bases and 1 base, there was a span of 7 bases. This CDR3 is CASSFGGSGNTIYF. DNA of the CDR3: TGTGCCAGCAGCTTCGGGGGGTCTGGAAACACCATATATTTT. Filled out from reference TRBV7-2 and TRBJ1-3, the complete variable domain reads GAGVSQSPSNKVTEKGKDVELRCDPISGHTALYWYRQSLGQGLEFLIYFQGNSAPDKSGLPSDRFSAERTGGSVSTLTIQRTQQEDSAVYLCASSFGGSGNTIYFGEGSWLTVV.

In its sample, this clone was seen once. The gene calls are TRBV3-1 (or the pseudogene TRBV3-2) and TRBJ1-5; no clear D. The CDR3 has 13 residues. V lost 4 bases to trimming and J lost 6 bases, with 10 bases between them. Germline CDR1 LGHDT, CDR2 YNNKEL (reference sequence). CDR3 amino acids: CASSPNERQPQHF. The DNA for the CDR3 is TGTGCCAGCAGCCCTAACGAGCGTCAGCCCCAGCATTTT.

The J gene is TRBJ2-3, the V gene TRBV6-5, with 9 bases that match TRBD2. Germline trimming cut 8 bases from V and 5 bases from J; bases unmatched to any gene: 8. Germline V lookup: CDR1 MNHEY, CDR2 SVGAGI. This CDR3 is 14 amino acids long. DNA for the CDR3: TGTGCCAGCGGGATGGGACTAGCACTAGATACGCAGTATTTT. Translating gives CASGMGLALDTQYF.

The V gene is TRBV11-2, the J gene TRBJ2-7; 9 bases fit TRBD1. V lost 5 bases to trimming and J lost 4 bases; unmatched junction nucleotides: 6. CDR3 length: 14 amino acids. The germline V gene encodes CDR1 SGHAT and CDR2 FQNNGV. CDR3 protein: CASSLGTGSYEQYF. The CDR3 DNA follows: TGTGCCAGCAGCCTCGGGACAGGGTCTTACGAGCAGTACTTC. Full variable domain (rest looked up from reference TRBV11-2 and TRBJ2-7): EAGVAQSPRYKIIEKRQSVAFWCNPISGHATLYWYQQILGQGPKLLIQFQNNGVVDDSQLPKDRFSAERLKGVDSTLKIQPAKLEDSAVYLCASSLGTGSYEQYFGPGTRLTVT.

The chain combines TRBV5-1 with TRBJ1-6, with TRBD1 as a possible D gene (5 bases). This CDR3 has 16 amino acids. Trimming took 2 bases from V and 8 from J, leaving 17 bases between them. Germline CDR1 reads SGHRS; CDR2 reads YFSETQ. The CDR3 loop is CASSFGGRAGDSPLHF. For the CDR3, the DNA is TGCGCCAGCAGCTTTGGGGGACGGGCGGGGGATTCACCCCTCCACTTT.

The count of this clone is one. The chain uses TRBV15 and TRBJ1-2; D remains unclear. CDR3 length: 13 residues. Trimming pared 1 base from V and 2 bases from J, leaving 5 bases between. From germline, CDR1 is LNHNV and CDR2 YYDKDF (reference sequence). The CDR3 DNA sequence: TGTGCCACCAGCAGAGGAGCAAACTATGGCTACACCTTC. It encodes CATSRGANYGYTF.

CDR3: CATSSRTGGNTIYF. The CDR3 DNA reads TGTGCCACCAGCAGCCGGACAGGGGGAAACACCATATATTTT. V usage is TRBV15 and J usage is TRBJ1-3; TRBD1 agrees at 8 bases. This CDR3 has 14 residues. Trimming removed 3 bases from V and 4 bases from J; junction bases left unmatched: 2. Germline V lookup: CDR1 LNHNV, CDR2 YYDKDF (reference sequence).

This clone was seen a single time. The genes are TRBV27 and TRBJ1-1, with a tentative D call TRBD1 (5 bases). Trimming pared 3 bases from V and 4 bases from J, leaving 9 bases between. In germline, CDR1 is MNHEY, CDR2 SMNVEV (reference sequence). The CDR3 runs 13 residues. The CDR3 protein is CASSFNRITEAFF. As DNA, the CDR3 is TGTGCCAGCAGTTTTAACAGGATCACTGAAGCTTTCTTT.

CDR3 DNA sequence: TGTGCCAGCATGACAGGGGGCGGCTATGGCTACACCTTC. It translates to CASMTGGGYGYTF. The chain carries TRBV18 and TRBJ1-2, with 10 bases aligning to TRBD1. Germline CDR1 and CDR2: KGHSH and LQKENI. The J segment lost 4 bases and the V segment lost 8 bases, leaving 4 bases of the junction unmatched. CDR3 length: 13 residues.

This clone was seen only once. The chain carries TRBV30 and TRBJ2-6, with D hard to call. With 0 bases removed from V and 1 base from J, the gap between germline ends came to 4 bases. Germline loops: CDR1 GTSNPN, CDR2 SVGIG (reference sequence). The CDR3 is made up of 14 amino acids. The CDR3: CAWSVVSGANVLTF. The CDR3 nucleotides read TGTGCCTGGAGTGTTGTATCTGGGGCCAACGTCCTGACTTTC. The full variable domain, its missing parts supplied by reference TRBV30 and TRBJ2-6, is SQTIHQWPATLVQPVGSPLSLECTVEGTSNPNLYWYRQAAGRGLQLLFYSVGIGQISSEVPQNLSASRPQDRQFILSSKKLLLSDSGFYLCAWSVVSGANVLTFGAGSRLTVL.

J is TRBJ1-2 and V is TRBV28; a possible D gene is TRBD1 (5 bases). Trimming stripped 4 bases from V and 6 bases from J, with 18 bases between. CDR1 is MDHEN and CDR2 is SYDVKM in the germline V gene. The CDR3 covers 15 residues. CDR3 sequence: CASSSPGLGAHGYTF. The CDR3 DNA reads as TGTGCCAGCAGTTCACCGGGACTTGGGGCCCATGGCTACACCTTC.

The rearrangement links TRBV6-5 to TRBJ1-1; the match to TRBD1 covers 9 bases. Looked up from germline, CDR1 is MNHEY and CDR2 is SVGAGI. The CDR3 loop spans 15 amino acids. V shed 6 bases, J shed 4 bases, and the junction held 9 bases outside the gene matches. This chain's CDR3 is CASRTQQGAGTEAFF. The CDR3, as DNA: TGTGCCAGCAGGACACAACAGGGGGCGGGCACTGAAGCTTTCTTT.

A single count supports this clone. This rearrangement joins TRBV5-1 to TRBJ1-3; D perhaps matches TRBD1 (5 bases). This CDR3 is built from 16 residues. Trimming stripped 2 bases from V and 4 bases from J, with 16 bases between. CDR1 SGHRS and CDR2 YFSETQ come from the germline V gene. CDR3 sequence reads: CASSLRGIESGNTIYF. For the CDR3, the DNA is TGCGCCAGCAGCTTACGGGGGATAGAGTCCGGAAACACCATATATTTT. Full variable domain (outside the CDR3, taken from reference TRBV5-1 and TRBJ1-3): KAGVTQTPRYLIKTRGQQVTLSCSPISGHRSVSWYQQTPGQGLQFLFEYFSETQRNKGNFPGRFSGRQFSNSRSEMNVSTLELGDSALYLCASSLRGIESGNTIYFGEGSWLTVV.